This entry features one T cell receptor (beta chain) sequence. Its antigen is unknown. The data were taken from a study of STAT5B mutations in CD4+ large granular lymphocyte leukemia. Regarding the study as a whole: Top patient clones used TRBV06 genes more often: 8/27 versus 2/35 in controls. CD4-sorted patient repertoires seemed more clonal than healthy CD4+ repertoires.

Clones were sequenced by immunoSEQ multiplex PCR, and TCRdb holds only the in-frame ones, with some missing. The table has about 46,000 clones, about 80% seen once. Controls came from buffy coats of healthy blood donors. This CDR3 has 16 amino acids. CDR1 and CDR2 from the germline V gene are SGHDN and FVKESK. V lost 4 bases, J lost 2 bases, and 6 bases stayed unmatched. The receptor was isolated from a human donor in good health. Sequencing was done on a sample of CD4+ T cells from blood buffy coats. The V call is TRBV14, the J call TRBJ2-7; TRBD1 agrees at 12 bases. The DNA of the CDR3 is TGTGCCAGCAGCCGCCCGGGACAGGGGGCTCCCTACGAGCAGTACTTC. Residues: CASSRPGQGAPYEQYF.